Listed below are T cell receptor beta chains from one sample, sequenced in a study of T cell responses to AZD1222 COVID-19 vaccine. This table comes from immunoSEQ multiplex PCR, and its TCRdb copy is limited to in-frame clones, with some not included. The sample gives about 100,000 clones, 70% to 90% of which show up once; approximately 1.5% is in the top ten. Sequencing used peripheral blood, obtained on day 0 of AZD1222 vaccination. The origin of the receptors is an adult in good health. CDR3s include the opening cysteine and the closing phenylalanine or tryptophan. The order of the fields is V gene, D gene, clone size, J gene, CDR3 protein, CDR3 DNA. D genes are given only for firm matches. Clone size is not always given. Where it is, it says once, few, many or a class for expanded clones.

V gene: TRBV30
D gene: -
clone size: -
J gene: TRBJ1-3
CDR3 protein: CAWSSYGNTIYF
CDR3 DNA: TGTGCCTGGAGTTCCTATGGAAACACCATATATTTT

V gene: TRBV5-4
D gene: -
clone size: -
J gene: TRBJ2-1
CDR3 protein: CASSLGVLVNNEQFF
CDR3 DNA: TGTGCCAGCAGCTTAGGTGTTCTAGTAAACAATGAGCAGTTCTTC

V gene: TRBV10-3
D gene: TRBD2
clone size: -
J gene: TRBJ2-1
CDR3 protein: CAISPGLAVGGQFF
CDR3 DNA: TGTGCCATCAGCCCGGGACTAGCGGTGGGCGGGCAGTTCTTC

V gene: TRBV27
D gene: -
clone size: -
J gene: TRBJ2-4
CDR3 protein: CASSPLDRLAKNIQYF
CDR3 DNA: TGTGCCAGCAGTCCCCTGGACAGACTAGCCAAAAACATTCAGTACTTC

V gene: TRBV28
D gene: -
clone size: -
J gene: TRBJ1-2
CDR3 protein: CASSLLSSGYGYTF
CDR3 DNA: TGTGCCAGCAGTCTACTCTCTAGCGGGTATGGCTACACCTTC

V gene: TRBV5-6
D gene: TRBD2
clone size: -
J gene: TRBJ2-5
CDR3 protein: CASSSSGNGLYQETQYF
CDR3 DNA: TGTGCCAGCAGTTCTAGCGGGAATGGATTGTACCAAGAGACCCAGTACTTC

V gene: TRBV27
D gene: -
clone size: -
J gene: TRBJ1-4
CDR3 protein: CASSPQRGLNEKLFF
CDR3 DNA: TGTGCCAGCAGTCCACAGAGAGGCCTTAATGAAAAACTGTTTTTT

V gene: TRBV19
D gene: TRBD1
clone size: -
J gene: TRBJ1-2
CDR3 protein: CASSIGTGVRANYGYTF
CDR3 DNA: TGTGCCAGTAGTATCGGGACAGGGGTACGAGCTAACTATGGCTACACCTTC

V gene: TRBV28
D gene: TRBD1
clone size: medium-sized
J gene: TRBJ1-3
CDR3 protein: CASSLSGGSGNTIYF
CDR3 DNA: TGTGCCAGCAGTTTATCAGGGGGCTCTGGAAACACCATATATTTT

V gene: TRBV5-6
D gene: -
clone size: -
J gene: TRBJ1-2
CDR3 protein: CASSPWVGGGYTF
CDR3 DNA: TGTGCCAGCAGCCCCTGGGTTGGCGGAGGCTACACCTTC

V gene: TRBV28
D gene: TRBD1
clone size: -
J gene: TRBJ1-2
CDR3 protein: CASIHPDRNYGYTF
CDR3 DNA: TGTGCCAGCATTCACCCGGACAGGAACTATGGCTACACCTTC

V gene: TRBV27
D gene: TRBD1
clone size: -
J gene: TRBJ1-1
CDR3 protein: CASSSPVTGSAEAFF
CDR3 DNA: TGTGCCAGCAGTTCCCCGGTGACAGGGAGCGCTGAAGCTTTCTTT

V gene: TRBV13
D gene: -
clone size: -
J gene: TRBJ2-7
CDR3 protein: CASSSGPLDEQYF
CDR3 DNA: TGTGCCAGCAGCTCGGGACCTCTCGACGAGCAGTACTTC

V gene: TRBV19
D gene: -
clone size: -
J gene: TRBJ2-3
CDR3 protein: CASSLGTLTDTQYF
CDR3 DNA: TGTGCCAGTAGTCTCGGGACGCTCACAGATACGCAGTATTTT

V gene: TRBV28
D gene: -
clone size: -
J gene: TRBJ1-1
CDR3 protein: CASPGDGNTEAFF
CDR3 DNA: TGTGCCAGCCCCGGGGACGGGAACACTGAAGCTTTCTTT

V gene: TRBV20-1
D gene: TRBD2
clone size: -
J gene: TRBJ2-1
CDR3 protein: CSASMSAGVNNEQFF
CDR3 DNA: TGCAGTGCTAGTATGTCAGCGGGAGTTAACAATGAGCAGTTCTTC

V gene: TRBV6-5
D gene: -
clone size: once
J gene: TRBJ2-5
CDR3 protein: CASRTGNSQYF
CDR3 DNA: TGTGCCAGCAGGACCGGGAATTCCCAGTACTTC

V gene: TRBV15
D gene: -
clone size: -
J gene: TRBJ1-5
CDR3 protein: CATSSGQENQPQHF
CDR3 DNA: TGTGCCACCAGCAGCGGTCAGGAGAATCAGCCCCAGCATTTT

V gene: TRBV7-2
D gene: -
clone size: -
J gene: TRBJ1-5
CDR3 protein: CASSLAGGNGQPQHF
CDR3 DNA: TGTGCCAGCAGCTTAGCCGGCGGGAACGGTCAGCCCCAGCATTTT

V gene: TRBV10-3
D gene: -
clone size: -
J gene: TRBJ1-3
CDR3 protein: CASNHPSSGNTIYF
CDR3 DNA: TGTGCGTCTAACCACCCGAGCTCTGGAAACACCATATATTTT

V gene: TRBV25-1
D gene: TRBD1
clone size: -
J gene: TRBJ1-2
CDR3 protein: CASSSGTGHGYTF
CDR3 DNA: TGTGCCAGCAGCTCCGGGACAGGGCATGGCTACACCTTC

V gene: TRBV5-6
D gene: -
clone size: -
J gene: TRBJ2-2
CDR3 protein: CASSLDANTGELFF
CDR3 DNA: TGTGCCAGCAGCCTAGACGCGAACACCGGGGAGCTGTTTTTT

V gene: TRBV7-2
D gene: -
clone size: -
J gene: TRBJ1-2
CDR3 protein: CASSLALGGLGYTF
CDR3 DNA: TGTGCCAGCAGCTTAGCGCTGGGAGGGCTCGGCTACACCTTC

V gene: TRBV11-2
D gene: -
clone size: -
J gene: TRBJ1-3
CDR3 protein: CASSLAGAMSSGNTIYF
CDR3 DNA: TGTGCCAGCAGCTTGGCAGGGGCCATGAGCTCTGGAAACACCATATATTTT

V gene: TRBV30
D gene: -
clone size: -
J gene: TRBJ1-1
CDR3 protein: CAWSGGTGTYTGAFF
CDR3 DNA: TGTGCCTGGAGTGGGGGGACCGGGACATACACGGGAGCTTTCTTT

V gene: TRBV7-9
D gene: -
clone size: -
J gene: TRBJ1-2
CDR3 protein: CATGDYGYTF
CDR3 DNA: TGTGCCACCGGGGACTATGGCTACACCTTC

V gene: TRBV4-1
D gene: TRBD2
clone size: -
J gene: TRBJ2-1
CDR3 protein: CASSLSGTSGRSSSYNEQFF
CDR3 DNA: TGCGCCAGCAGCTTATCCGGGACTAGCGGACGCTCGAGCTCCTACAATGAGCAGTTCTTC